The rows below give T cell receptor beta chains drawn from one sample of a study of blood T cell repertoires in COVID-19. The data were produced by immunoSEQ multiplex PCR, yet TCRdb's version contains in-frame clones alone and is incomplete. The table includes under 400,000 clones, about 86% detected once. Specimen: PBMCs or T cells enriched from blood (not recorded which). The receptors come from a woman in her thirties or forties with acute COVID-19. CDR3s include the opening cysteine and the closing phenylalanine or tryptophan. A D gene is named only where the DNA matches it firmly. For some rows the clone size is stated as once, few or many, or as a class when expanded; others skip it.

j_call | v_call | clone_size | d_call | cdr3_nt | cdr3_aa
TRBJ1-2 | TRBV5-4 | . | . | TGTGCCAGCAGCACGGACAGTAAAAATGGCTACACCTTC | CASSTDSKNGYTF
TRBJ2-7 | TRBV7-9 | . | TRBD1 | TGTGCCAGCAGCCCACGGACAGGGGGCTCCTACGAGCAGTACTTC | CASSPRTGGSYEQYF
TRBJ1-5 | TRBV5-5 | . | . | TGTGCCAGCAGGTCGACAGAAGCTAGCAATCAGCCCCAGCATTTT | CASRSTEASNQPQHF
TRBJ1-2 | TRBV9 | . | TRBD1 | TGTGCCAGCAGCGAGACGCCGACAGGGAACTATGGCTACACCTTC | CASSETPTGNYGYTF
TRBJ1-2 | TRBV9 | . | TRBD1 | TGTGCCAGCAGCAAGACCGGGACAGGAGTCTATGGCTACACCTTC | CASSKTGTGVYGYTF
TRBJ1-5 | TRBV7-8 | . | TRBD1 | TGTGCCAGCAGCTTATCGGGACAGCAATATAGCAATCAGCCCCAGCATTTT | CASSLSGQQYSNQPQHF
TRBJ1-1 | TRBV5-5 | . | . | TGTGCCAGCAGCTTATTCGGGAACACTGAAGCTTTCTTT | CASSLFGNTEAFF
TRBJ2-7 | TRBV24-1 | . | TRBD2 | TGTGCCACCAGTGATTCCGGGACTAGCGGGGGGCCGTCCTACGAGCAGTACTTC | CATSDSGTSGGPSYEQYF
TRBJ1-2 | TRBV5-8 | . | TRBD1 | TGTGCCAGCAGCAGGGACAGGGTCCATGGCTACACCTTC | CASSRDRVHGYTF
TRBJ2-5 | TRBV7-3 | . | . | TGTGCCAGCAGCAGTCTGGGGGCATCAGAGACCCAGTACTTC | CASSSLGASETQYF
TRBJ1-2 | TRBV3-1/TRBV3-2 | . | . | TGTGCCAGCAGCCCCGGGACACTCATTAACTATGGCTACACCTTC | CASSPGTLINYGYTF
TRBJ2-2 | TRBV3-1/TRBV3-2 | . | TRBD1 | TGTGCCAGCCAGCATCGACAGGGGTACACCGGGGAGCTGTTTTTT | CASQHRQGYTGELFF
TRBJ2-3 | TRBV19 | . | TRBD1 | TGTGCCAGTAGTTCTAGGACAGGGAGCACAGATACGCAATATTTT | CASSSRTGSTDTQYF
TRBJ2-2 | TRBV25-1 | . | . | TGTGCCAGCAGTGAGGCAGGGCAGGCCGGGGAGCTGTTTTTT | CASSEAGQAGELFF
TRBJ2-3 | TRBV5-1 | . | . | TGCGCCAGCAGTTTGCAGGGCAGGGCCACAGATACGCAGTATTTT | CASSLQGRATDTQYF
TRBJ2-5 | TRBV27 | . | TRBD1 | TGTGCCAGCAGCCTGGGGGCAGGGGGCCCGGGGGCTGTGGGAGAGACCCAGTACTTC | CASSLGAGGPGAVGETQYF
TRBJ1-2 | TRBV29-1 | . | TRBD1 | TGCAGCGGACTAGAACCCTTAGGACAGGGGGCGAGGGGCTACACCTTC | CSGLEPLGQGARGYTF
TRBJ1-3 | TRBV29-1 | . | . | TGCAGCGTGCTTCAGGGCTCTGGAAACACCATATATTTT | CSVLQGSGNTIYF
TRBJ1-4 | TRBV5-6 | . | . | TGTGCCAGCAGCTTCGGACAGACTACAACTAATGAAAAACTGTTTTTT | CASSFGQTTTNEKLFF
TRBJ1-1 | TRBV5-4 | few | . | TGTGCCAGCAGCTCCCCACAGGGCCTGAACACTGAAGCTTTCTTT | CASSSPQGLNTEAFF
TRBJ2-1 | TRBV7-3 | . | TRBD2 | TGTGCCAGCAGCTTATTTTTAGCGGGAGGAGGTGAGCAGTTCTTC | CASSLFLAGGGEQFF
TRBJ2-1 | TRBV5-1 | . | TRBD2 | TGCGCCAGCAGCTTGGAAGGACTAGCGGGAGGTAGTGAGCAGTTCTTC | CASSLEGLAGGSEQFF
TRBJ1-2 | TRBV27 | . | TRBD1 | TGTGCCAGCAGTTTAAACCCGGCCAGGGGGGATTATGACTATGGCTACACCTTC | CASSLNPARGDYDYGYTF
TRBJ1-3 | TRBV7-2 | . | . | TGTGCCAGCAGCTATGACGGACTCTCTGGAAACACCATATATTTT | CASSYDGLSGNTIYF
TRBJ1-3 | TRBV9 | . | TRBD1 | TGTGCCAGCAGCCCTAGCTACGGGACAGGGGGATCGAAGGAGAATTTT | CASSPSYGTGGSKENF
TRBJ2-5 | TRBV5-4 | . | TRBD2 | TGTGCCAGCAGCTTTAGGACTAGCGGGAGAGGGAAAGAGACCCAGTACTTC | CASSFRTSGRGKETQYF